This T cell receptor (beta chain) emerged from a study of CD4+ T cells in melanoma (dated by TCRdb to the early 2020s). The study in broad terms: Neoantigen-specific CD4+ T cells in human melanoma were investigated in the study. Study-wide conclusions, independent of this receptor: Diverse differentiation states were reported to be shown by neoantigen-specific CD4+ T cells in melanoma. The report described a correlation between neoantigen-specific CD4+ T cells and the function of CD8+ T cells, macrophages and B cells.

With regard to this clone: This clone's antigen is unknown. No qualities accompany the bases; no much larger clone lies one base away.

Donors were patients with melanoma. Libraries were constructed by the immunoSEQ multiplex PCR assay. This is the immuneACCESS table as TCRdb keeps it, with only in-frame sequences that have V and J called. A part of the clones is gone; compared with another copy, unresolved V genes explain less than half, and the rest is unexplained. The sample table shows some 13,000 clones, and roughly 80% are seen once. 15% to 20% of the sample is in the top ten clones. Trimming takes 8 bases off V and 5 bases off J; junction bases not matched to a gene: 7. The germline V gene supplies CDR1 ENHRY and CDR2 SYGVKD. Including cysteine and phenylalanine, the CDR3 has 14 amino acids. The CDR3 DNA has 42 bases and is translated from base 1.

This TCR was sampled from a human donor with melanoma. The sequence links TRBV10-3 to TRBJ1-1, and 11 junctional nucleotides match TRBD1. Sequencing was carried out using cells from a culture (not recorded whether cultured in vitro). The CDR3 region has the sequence CAISDRGQRTEAFF. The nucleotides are TGTGCCATCTCGGACAGGGGGCAGCGGACTGAAGCTTTCTTT.